The 2 T cell receptor beta chains below all came from one sample that was sequenced in a study of blood T cell repertoires in COVID-19. Clones were read by immunoSEQ multiplex PCR, and TCRdb kept only the in-frame ones, dropping some. The table has some 510,000 clones, more than 75% seen once; the top ten hold 1.5% to 2%. Sequencing was performed on PBMCs or T cells enriched from blood (not recorded which). The receptors shown here come from a middle-aged woman who had recovered from COVID-19.

The gene calls are TRBV21-1 and TRBJ1-3; TRBD1, the D gene given by the table, was not confirmed from the DNA. TRBV21-1 is a listed pseudogene. This CDR3 contains 16 residues. Here the CDR3 DNA reads TGTGCCAGCAGCAACCCCGCACAGGCGGATGGAAACACCATATATTTT. Translated: CASSNPAQADGNTIYF.

The genes are TRBV4-3 and TRBJ2-1; possibly TRBD1 for D (5 bases). Germline V CDR1 and CDR2: LGHNA, YSLEER. V was cut by 0 bases and J by 3 bases, with 12 bases left in between. This CDR3 contains 16 residues. The CDR3 loop reads CASSQDGQGFYNEQFF. The CDR3 DNA reads TGCGCCAGCAGCCAAGATGGGCAGGGATTCTACAATGAGCAGTTCTTC.